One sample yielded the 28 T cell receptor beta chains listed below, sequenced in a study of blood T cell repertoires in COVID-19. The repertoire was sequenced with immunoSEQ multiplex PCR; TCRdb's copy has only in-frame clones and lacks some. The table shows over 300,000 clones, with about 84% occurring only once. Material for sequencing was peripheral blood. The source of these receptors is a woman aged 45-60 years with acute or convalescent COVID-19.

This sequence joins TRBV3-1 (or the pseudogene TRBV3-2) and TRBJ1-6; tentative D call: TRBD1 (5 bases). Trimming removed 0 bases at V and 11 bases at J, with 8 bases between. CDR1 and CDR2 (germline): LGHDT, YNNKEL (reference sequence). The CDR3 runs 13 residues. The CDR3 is CASSQEGGAPLHF. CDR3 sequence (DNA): TGTGCCAGCAGCCAAGAGGGGGGGGCACCCCTCCACTTT.

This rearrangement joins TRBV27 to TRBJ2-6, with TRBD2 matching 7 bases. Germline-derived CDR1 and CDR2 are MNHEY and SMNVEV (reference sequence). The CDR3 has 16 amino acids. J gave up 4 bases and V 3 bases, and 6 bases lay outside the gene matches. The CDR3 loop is CASSFLGGTGANVLTF. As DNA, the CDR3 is TGTGCCAGCAGTTTCTTGGGAGGGACCGGGGCCAACGTCCTGACTTTC.

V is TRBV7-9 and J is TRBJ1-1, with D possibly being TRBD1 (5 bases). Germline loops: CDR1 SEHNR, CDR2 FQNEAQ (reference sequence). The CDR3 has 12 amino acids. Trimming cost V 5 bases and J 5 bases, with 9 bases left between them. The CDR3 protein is CASSVRGTEAFF. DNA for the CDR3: TGTGCCAGCAGCGTTAGGGGTACTGAAGCTTTCTTT.

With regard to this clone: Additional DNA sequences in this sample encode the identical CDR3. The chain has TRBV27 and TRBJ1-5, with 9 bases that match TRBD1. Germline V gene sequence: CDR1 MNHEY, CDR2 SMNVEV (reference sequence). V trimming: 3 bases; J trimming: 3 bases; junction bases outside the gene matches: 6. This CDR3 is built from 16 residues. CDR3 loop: CASSFSGQGLNQPQHF. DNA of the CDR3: TGTGCCAGCAGTTTTTCGGGACAGGGCCTCAATCAGCCCCAGCATTTT.

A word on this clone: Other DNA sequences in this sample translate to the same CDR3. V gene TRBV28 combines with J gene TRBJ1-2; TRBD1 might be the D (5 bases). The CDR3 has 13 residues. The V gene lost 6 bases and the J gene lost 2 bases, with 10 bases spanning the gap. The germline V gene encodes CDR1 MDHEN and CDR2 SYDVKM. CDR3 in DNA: TGTGCCAGCAGCTTTGGACAAAACTATGGCTACACCTTC. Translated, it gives CASSFGQNYGYTF.

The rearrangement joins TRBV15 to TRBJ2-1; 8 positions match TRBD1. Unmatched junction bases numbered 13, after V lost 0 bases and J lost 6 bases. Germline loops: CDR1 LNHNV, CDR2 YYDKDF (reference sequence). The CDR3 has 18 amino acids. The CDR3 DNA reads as TGTGCCACCAGCAGAGATTCTTTTTCTGATCAGGGGGCCAATGAGCAGTTCTTC. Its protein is CATSRDSFSDQGANEQFF.

The CDR3 is CAFRLAGASYEQYF. DNA of the CDR3: TGTGCCTTCCGATTAGCGGGAGCATCCTACGAGCAGTACTTC. The chain recombines TRBV30 with TRBJ2-7; the match to TRBD2 covers 9 bases. Germline V gene lookup returns CDR1 GTSNPN and CDR2 SVGIG (reference sequence). The CDR3 is made up of 14 amino acids. The J segment lost 1 base and the V segment lost 7 bases, leaving 8 bases of the junction unmatched.

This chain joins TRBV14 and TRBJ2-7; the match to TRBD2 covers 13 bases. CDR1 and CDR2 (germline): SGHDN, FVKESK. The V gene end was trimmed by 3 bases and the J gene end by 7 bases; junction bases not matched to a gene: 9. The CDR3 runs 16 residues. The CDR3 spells CASSQLRTSGSFEQYF. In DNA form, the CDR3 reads TGTGCCAGCAGCCAGCTAAGGACTAGCGGGAGTTTTGAGCAGTACTTC.

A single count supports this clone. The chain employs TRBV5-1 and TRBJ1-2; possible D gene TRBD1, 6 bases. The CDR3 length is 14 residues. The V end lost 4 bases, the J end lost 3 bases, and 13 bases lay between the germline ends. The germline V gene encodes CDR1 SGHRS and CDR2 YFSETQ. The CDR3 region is CASSGWEGDYGYTF. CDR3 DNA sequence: TGCGCCAGCAGCGGCTGGGAGGGGGACTATGGCTACACCTTC.

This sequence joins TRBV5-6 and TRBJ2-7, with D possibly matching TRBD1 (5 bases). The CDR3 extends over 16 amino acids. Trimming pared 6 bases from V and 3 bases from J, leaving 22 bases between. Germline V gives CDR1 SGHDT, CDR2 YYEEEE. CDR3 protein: CASNNWFPDKYYEQYF. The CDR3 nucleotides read TGTGCCAGCAACAATTGGTTTCCGGACAAGTACTACGAGCAGTACTTC.

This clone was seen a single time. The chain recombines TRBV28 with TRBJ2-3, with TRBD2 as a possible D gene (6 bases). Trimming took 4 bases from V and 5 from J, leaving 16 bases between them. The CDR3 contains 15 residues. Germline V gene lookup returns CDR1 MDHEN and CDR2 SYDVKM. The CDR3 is CASSSVPGALDTQYF. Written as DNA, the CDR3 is TGTGCCAGCAGTTCGGTTCCGGGAGCCTTAGATACGCAGTATTTT.

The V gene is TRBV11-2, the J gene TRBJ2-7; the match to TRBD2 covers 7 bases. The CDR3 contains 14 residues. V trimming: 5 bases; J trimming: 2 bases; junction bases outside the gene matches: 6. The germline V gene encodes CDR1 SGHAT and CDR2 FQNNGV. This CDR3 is CASSDYRGAYEQYF. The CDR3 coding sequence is TGTGCCAGCAGCGATTACCGGGGGGCCTACGAGCAGTACTTC.

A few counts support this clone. This CDR3 is CASTPTASGSHEQFF. CDR3 DNA sequence: TGTGCCAGCACCCCAACGGCTAGCGGGAGCCATGAGCAGTTCTTC. This sequence joins TRBV2 and TRBJ2-1, with 10 bases matching TRBD2. The CDR3 spans 15 residues. V shed 7 bases and J 8 bases; nucleotides not matched to a gene: 11. CDR1 and CDR2 (germline): SNHLY, FYNNEI.

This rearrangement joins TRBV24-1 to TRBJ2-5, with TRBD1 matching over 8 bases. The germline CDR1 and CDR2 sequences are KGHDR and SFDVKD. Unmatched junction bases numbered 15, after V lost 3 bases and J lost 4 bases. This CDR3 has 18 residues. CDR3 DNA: TGTGCCACCAGTGATATAGAGAAGGGGGGACAGGCGGGAGAGACCCAGTACTTC. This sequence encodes CATSDIEKGGQAGETQYF.

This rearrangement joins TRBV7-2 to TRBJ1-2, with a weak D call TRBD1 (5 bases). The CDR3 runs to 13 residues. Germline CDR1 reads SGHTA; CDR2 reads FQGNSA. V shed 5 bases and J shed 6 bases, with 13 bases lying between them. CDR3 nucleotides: TGTGCCAGCAGCCTTGCCAGGGTTGATGGCTACACCTTC. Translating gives CASSLARVDGYTF.

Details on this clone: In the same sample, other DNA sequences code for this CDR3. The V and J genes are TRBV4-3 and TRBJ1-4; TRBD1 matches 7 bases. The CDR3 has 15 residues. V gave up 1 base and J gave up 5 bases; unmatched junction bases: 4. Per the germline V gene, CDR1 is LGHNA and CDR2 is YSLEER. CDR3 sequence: CASSQGTGSNEKLFF. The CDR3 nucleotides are TGCGCCAGCAGCCAAGGGACAGGCTCAAATGAAAAACTGTTTTTT.

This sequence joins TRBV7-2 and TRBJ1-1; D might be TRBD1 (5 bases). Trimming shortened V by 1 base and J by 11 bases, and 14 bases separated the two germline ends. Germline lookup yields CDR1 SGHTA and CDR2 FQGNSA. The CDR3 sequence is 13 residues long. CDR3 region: CASSLERRVAAFF. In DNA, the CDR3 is TGTGCCAGCAGCTTAGAACGCAGGGTGGCGGCTTTCTTT. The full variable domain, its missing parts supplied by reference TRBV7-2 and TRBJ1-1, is GAGVSQSPSNKVTEKGKDVELRCDPISGHTALYWYRQSLGQGLEFLIYFQGNSAPDKSGLPSDRFSAERTGGSVSTLTIQRTQQEDSAVYLCASSLERRVAAFFGQGTRLTVV.

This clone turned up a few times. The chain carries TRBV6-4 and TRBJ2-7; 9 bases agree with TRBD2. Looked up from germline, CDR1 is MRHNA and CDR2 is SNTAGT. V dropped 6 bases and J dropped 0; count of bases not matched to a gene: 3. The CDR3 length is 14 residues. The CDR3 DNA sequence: TGTGCCAGCAGAGGGACTAGCAGCTCCTACGAGCAGTACTTC. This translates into CASRGTSSSYEQYF.

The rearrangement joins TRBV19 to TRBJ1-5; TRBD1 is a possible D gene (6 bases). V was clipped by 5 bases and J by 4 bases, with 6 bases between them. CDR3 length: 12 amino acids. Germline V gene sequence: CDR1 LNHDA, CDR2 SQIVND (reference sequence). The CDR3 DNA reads TGTGCCAGTAGTGACAGGAATCAGCCCCAGCATTTT. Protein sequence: CASSDRNQPQHF.

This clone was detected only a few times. The CDR3 DNA reads TGTGCCAGCAGCTTAGGCGGAATCTACGAGCAGTACTTC. This encodes CASSLGGIYEQYF. The chain joins TRBV7-9 to TRBJ2-7, with D uncertain. The germline CDR1 and CDR2 sequences are SEHNR and FQNEAQ (reference sequence). V was cut by 1 base and J by 3 bases, with 7 bases left in between. The CDR3 totals 13 residues.

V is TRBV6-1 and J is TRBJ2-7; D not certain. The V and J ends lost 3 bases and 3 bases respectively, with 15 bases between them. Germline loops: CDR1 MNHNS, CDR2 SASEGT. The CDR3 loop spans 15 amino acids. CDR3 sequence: CASSDDGRWIYEQYF. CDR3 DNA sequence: TGTGCCAGCAGTGATGATGGCAGGTGGATCTACGAGCAGTACTTC.

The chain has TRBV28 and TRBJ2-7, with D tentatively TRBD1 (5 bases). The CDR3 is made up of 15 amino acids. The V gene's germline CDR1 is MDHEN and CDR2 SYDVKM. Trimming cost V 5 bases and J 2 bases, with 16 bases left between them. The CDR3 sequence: CASSDTGDWTYEQYF. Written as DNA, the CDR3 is TGTGCCAGCAGTGACACAGGAGATTGGACCTACGAGCAGTACTTC.

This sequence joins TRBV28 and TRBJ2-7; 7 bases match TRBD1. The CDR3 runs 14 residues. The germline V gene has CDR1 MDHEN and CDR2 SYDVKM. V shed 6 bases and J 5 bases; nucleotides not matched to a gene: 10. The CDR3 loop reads CASSRDTGVHEQYF. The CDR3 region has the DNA TGTGCCAGCAGCCGGGACACAGGGGTACACGAGCAGTACTTC.

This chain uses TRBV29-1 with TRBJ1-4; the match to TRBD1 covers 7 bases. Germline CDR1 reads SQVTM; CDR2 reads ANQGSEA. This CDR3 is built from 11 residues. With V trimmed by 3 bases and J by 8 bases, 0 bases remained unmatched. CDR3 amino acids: CSVDRGEKLFF. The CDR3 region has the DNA TGCAGCGTTGACAGGGGGGAAAAACTGTTTTTT.

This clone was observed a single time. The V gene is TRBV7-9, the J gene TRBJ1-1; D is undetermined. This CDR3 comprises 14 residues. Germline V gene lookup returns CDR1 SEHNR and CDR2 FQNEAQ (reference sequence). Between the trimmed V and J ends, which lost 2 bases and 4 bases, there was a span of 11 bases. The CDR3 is CASSLPARGTEAFF. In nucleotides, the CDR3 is TGTGCCAGCAGCTTACCCGCCCGGGGCACTGAAGCTTTCTTT.

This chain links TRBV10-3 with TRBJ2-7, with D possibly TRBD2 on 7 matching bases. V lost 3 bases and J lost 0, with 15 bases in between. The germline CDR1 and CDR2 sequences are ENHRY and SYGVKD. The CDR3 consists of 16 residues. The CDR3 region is CAISDRRGATSYEQYF. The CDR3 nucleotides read TGTGCCATCAGTGACCGACGGGGGGCTACCTCCTACGAGCAGTACTTC.

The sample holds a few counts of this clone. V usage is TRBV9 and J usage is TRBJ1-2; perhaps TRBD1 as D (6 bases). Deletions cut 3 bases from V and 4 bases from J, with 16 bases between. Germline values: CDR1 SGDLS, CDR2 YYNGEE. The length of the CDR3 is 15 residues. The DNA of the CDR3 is TGTGCCAGCAGCGCAGGGGCGGTCGTCATCTATGGCTACACCTTC. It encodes CASSAGAVVIYGYTF.

The CDR3: CASSRDRVGGELFF. Here the CDR3 DNA reads TGCGCCAGCAGCAGGGACAGGGTTGGCGGGGAGCTGTTTTTT. This chain uses TRBV5-1 with TRBJ2-2; TRBD1 aligns across 9 bases. There are 14 residues in the CDR3. Germline lookup yields CDR1 SGHRS and CDR2 YFSETQ. The V and J ends lost 4 bases and 7 bases, in that order; junction bases with no gene match: 5.